This TCR beta chain was found in a study of blood T cells in healthy people across ages. This clonotype was counted many times. Antigen specificity is unknown. Deletions cut 6 bases from V and 5 bases from J, with 17 bases between. Germline V CDR1 and CDR2: MGHDK, SYGVNS. This CDR3 contains 14 residues. The extraction recovered at least 5 micrograms of total RNA per sample. Notes on the study in general: A greater number of naive CD4+ cells and higher diversity distinguished long-lived donors from aged donors.

Alongside a J-beta primer mix, a sample-barcoded 5' primer served in a second PCR lasting about 7 to 12 cycles. MiXCR, applied by TCRdb to the 5' RACE reads, yields one record per CDR3 protein. The repertoire holds 450,000 to 700,000 distinct CDR3 sequences, with 27% as singletons. The V and J genes are TRBV25-1 and TRBJ2-7; perhaps TRBD1 as D (6 bases). The sequence came from an older woman in good health. The sequencing sample was made of blood. This CDR3 reads CASRKQGPFHEQYF. DNA for the CDR3: TGTGCCAGCAGGAAACAGGGTCCCTTCCACGAGCAGTACTTC.